The sequence of this T cell receptor beta chain was determined in a study of CD8 T cells in ankylosing spondylitis. Findings and limits, study-wide: Made up of about eight highly homologous variants, a TCR beta motif appeared characteristic of ankylosing spondylitis blood.

There are a few counts of this clonotype. Its specificity is not known. The CDR3 extends over 15 amino acids. CDR1 and CDR2 (germline): SGHAT, FQNNGV. With 7 bases removed from V and 2 bases from J, the gap between germline ends came to 17 bases. TCRdb reanalysed the 5' RACE reads using MiXCR and keeps one entry per CDR3 protein. The profile shows approximately 540,000 distinct CDR3 sequences, approximately 12% of them singletons. This chain connects TRBV11-2 to TRBJ2-5, with a possible D match to TRBD2 (6 bases). The sequence came from a male donor with ankylosing spondylitis. The sequencing sample was made of blood, either unsorted or a sorted T cell fraction (not recorded which). DNA for the CDR3: TGTGCCAGCACCTCGGGCGGGACCAATCAAGAGACCCAGTACTTC. Translation gives CASTSGGTNQETQYF. Combining the CDR3 with reference TRBV11-2 and TRBJ2-5 gives the whole variable domain EAGVAQSPRYKIIEKRQSVAFWCNPISGHATLYWYQQILGQGPKLLIQFQNNGVVDDSQLPKDRFSAERLKGVDSTLKIQPAKLEDSAVYLCASTSGGTNQETQYFGPGTRLLVL.